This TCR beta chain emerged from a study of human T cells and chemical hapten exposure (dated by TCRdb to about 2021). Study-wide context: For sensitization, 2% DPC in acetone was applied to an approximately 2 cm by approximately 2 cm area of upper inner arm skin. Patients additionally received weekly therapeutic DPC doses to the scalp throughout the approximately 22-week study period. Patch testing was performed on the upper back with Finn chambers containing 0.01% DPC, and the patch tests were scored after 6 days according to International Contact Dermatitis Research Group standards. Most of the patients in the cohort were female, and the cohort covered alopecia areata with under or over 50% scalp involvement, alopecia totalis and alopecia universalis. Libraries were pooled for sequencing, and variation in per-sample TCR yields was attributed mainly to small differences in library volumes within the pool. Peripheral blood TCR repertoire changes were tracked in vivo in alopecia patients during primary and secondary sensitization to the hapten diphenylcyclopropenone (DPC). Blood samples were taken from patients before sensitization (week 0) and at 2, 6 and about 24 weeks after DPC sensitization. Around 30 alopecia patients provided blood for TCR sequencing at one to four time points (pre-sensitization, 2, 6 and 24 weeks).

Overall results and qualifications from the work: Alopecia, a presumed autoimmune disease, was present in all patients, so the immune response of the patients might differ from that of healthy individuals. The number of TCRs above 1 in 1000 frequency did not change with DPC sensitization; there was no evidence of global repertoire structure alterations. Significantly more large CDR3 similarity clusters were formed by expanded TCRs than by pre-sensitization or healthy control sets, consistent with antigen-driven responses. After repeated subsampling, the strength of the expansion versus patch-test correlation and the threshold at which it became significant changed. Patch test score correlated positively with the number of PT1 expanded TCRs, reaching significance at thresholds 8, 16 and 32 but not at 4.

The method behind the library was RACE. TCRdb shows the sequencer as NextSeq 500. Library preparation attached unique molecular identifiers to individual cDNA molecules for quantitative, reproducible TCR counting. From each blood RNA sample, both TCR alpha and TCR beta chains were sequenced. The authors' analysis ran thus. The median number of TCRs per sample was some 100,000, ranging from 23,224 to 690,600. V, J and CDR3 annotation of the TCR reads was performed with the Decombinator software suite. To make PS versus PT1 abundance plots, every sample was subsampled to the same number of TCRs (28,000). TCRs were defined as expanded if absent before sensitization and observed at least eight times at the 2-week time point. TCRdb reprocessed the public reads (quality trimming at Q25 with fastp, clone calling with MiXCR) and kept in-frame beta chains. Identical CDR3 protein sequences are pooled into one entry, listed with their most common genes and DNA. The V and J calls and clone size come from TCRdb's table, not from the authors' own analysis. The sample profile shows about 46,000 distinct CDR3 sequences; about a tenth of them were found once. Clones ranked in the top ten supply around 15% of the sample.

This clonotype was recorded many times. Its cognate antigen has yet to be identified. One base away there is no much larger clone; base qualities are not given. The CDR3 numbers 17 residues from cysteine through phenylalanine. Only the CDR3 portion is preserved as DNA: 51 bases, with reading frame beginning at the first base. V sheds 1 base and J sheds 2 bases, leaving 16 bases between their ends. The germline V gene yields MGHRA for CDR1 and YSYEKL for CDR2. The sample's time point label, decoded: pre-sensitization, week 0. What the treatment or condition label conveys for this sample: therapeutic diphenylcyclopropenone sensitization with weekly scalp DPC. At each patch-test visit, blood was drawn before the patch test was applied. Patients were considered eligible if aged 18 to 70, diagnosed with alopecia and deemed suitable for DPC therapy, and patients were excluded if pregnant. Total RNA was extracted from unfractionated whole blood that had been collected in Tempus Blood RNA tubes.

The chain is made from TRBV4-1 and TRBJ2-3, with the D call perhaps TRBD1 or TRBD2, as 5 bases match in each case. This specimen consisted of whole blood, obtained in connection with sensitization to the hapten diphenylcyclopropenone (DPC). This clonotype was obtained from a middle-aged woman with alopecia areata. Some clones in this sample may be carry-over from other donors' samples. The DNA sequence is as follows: TGCGCCAGCAGCCAAGGAGGGGTGGCCGGCCTCACAGATACGCAGTATTTT. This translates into CASSQGGVAGLTDTQYF.